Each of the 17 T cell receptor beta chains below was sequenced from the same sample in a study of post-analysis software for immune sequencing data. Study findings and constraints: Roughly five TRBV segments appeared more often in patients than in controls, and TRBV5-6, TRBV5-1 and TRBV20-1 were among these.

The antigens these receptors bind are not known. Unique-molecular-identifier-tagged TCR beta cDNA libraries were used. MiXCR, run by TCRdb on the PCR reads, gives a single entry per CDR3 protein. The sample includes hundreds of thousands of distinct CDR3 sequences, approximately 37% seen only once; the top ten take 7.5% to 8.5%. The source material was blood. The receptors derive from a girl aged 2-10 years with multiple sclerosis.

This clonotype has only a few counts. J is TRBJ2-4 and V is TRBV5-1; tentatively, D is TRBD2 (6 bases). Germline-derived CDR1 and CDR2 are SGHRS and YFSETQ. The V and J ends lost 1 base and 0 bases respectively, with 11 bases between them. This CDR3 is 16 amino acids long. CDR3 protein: CASSLHGGEAKNIQYF. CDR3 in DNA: TGCGCCAGCAGCTTGCACGGGGGAGAAGCCAAAAACATTCAGTACTTC.

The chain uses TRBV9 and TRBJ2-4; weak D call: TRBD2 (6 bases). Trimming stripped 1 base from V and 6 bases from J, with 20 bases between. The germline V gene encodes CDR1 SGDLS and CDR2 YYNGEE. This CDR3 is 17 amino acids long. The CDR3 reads CASSVLVYGGRGNIQYF. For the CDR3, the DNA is TGTGCCAGCAGCGTATTAGTGTACGGGGGAAGGGGAAACATTCAGTACTTC.

The CDR3 DNA reads as TGCAGCGTTGATAGGGGCGGGACCAACTATGGCTACACCTTC. Its translation is CSVDRGGTNYGYTF. The gene calls are TRBV29-1 and TRBJ1-2, with D tentatively TRBD1 (5 bases). This CDR3 has 14 residues. Germline V gives CDR1 SQVTM, CDR2 ANQGSEA. The V end lost 3 bases, the J end lost 2 bases, and 13 bases lay between the germline ends. Using reference TRBV29-1 and TRBJ1-2 for the parts outside the CDR3, the full variable domain is SAVISQKPSRDICQRGTSLTIQCQVDSQVTMMFWYRQQPGQSLTLIATANQGSEATYESGFVIDKFPISRPNLTFSTLTVSNMSPEDSSIYLCSVDRGGTNYGYTFGSGTRLTVV.

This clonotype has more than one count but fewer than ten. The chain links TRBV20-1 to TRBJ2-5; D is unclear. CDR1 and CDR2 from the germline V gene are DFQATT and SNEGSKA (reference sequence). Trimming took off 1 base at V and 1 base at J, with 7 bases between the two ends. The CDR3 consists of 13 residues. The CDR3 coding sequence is TGCAGTGCTAGAGTCTGGGCCCAAGAGACCCAGTACTTC. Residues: CSARVWAQETQYF.

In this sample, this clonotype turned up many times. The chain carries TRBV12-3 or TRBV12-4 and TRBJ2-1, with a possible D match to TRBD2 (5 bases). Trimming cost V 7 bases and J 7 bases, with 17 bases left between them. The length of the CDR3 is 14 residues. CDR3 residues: CASIASLWENEQFF. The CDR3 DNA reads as TGTGCCAGCATTGCCTCTTTGTGGGAGAATGAGCAGTTCTTC.

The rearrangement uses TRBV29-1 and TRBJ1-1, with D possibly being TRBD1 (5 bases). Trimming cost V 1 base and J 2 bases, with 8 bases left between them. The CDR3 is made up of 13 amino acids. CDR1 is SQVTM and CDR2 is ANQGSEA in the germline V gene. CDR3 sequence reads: CSVEVGGNTEAFF. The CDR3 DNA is TGCAGCGTTGAAGTCGGGGGAAACACTGAAGCTTTCTTT.

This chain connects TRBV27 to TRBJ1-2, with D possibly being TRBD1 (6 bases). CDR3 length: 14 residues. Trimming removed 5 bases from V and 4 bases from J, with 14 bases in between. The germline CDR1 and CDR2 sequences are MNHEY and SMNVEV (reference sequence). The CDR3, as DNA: TGTGCCAGCAGTCCCCGACAGGAAATCTATGGCTACACCTTC. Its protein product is CASSPRQEIYGYTF.

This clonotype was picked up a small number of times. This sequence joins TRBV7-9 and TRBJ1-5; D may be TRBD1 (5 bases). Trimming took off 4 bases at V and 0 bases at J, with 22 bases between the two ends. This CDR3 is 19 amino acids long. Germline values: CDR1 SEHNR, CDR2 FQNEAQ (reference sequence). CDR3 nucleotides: TGTGCCAGCAGCTCTTACTCCCGGGACCATTTTAATAGCAATCAGCCCCAGCATTTT. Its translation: CASSSYSRDHFNSNQPQHF.

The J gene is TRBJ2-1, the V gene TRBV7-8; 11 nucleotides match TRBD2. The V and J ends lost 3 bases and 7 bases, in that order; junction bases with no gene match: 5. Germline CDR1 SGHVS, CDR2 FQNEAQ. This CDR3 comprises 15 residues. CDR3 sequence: CASSFSGGAINEQFF. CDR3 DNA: TGTGCCAGCAGCTTTAGCGGGGGGGCTATAAATGAGCAGTTCTTC. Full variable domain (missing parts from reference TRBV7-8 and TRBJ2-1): GAGVSQSPRYKVAKRGQDVALRCDPISGHVSLFWYQQALGQGPEFLTYFQNEAQLDKSGLPSDRFFAERPEGSVSTLKIQRTQQEDSAVYLCASSFSGGAINEQFFGPGTRLTVL.

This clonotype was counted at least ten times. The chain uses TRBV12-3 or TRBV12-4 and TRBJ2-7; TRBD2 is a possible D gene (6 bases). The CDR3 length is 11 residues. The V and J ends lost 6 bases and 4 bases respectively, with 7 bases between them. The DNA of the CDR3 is TGTGCCAGCAGCCGGGGGTACGAGCAGTACTTC. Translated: CASSRGYEQYF.

This CDR3 reads CASSWTGALNQPQHF. The CDR3 coding sequence is TGTGCCAGCAGCTGGACAGGGGCCCTTAATCAGCCCCAGCATTTT. The chain links TRBV28 to TRBJ1-5, with 9 bases lining up with TRBD1. The CDR3 has 15 residues. The trim removed 6 bases at V and 4 bases at J, leaving 7 bases unmatched. Per germline, CDR1 MDHEN and CDR2 SYDVKM.

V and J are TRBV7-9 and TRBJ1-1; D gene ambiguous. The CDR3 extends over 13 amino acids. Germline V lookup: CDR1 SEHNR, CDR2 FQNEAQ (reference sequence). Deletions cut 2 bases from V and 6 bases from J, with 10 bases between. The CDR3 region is CASSLRSGAEAFF. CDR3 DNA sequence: TGTGCCAGCAGCTTACGATCTGGGGCTGAAGCTTTCTTT.

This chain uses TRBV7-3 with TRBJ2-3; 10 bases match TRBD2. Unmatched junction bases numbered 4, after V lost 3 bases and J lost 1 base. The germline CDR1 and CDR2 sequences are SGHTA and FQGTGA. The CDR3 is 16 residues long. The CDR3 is CASSFQAGGGTDTQYF. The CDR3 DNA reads TGTGCCAGCAGCTTCCAAGCGGGAGGGGGCACAGATACGCAGTATTTT.

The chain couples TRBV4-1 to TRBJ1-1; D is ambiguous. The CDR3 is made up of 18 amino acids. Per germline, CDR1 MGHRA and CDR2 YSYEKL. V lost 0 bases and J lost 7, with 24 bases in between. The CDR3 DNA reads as TGCGCCAGCAGCCAAGATCGCCGGGTGGACGGAACGGGTAGTGAAGCTTTCTTT. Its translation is CASSQDRRVDGTGSEAFF.

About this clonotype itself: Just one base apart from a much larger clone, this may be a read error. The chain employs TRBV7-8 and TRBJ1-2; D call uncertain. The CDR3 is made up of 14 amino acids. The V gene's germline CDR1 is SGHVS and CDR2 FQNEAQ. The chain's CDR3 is CVSSQKEGRDGYTF. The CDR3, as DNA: TGTGTCAGCAGTCAAAAAGAGGGCAGAGATGGCTACACCTTC.

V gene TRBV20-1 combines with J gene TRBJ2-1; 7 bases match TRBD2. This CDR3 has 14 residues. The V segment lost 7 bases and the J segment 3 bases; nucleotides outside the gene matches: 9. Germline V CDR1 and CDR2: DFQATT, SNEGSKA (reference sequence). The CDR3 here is CSVQRQRGYNEQFF. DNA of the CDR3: TGCAGTGTCCAACGGCAGCGGGGCTACAATGAGCAGTTCTTC.

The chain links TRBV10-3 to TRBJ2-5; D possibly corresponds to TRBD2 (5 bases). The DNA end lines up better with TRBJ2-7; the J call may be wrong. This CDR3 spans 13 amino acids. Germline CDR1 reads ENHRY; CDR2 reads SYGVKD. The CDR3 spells CAIRADYLYEQYF. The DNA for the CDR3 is TGTGCCATCAGGGCCGACTACCTCTACGAGCAGTACTTC.